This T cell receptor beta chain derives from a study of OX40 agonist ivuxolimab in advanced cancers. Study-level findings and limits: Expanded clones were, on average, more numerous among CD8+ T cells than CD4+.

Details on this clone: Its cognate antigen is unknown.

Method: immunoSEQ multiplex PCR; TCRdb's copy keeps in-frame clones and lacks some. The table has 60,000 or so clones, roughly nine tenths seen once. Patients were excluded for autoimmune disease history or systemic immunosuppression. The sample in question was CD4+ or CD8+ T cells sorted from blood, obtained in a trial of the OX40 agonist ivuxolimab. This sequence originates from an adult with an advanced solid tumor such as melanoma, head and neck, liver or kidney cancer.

CDR3 protein: CASSLFRGESTEAFF. Here the CDR3 DNA reads TGTGCCAGCAGCTTATTTCGGGGGGAGTCCACTGAAGCTTTCTTT. This chain joins TRBV11-2 and TRBJ1-1; D is perhaps TRBD1 (5 bases). The CDR3 has 15 residues. V was clipped by 2 bases and J by 4 bases, with 14 bases between them. Germline CDR1 and CDR2: SGHAT and FQNNGV.